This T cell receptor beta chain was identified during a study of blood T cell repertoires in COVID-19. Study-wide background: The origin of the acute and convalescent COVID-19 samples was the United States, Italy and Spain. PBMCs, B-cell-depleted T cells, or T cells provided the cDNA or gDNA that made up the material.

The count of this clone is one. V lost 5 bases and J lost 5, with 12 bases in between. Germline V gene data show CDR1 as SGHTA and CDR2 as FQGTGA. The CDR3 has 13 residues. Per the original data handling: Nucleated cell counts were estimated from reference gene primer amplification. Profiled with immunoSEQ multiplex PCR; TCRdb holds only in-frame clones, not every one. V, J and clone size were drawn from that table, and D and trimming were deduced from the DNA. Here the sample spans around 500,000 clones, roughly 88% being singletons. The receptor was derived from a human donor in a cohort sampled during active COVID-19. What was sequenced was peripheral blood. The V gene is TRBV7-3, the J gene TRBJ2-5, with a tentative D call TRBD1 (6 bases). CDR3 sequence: CASSTQGWETQYF. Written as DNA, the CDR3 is TGTGCCAGCAGCACACAGGGATGGGAGACCCAGTACTTC.